The 30 T cell receptor beta chains below all came from one sample that was sequenced in a study of OX40 agonist ivuxolimab in advanced cancers. Profiling relied on immunoSEQ multiplex PCR, and the TCRdb table lists in-frame clones only, not all of them. The sample consists of tens of thousands of clones, around 80% of them appearing once. The starting material was CD4+ or CD8+ T cells sorted from blood, obtained in a trial of the OX40 agonist ivuxolimab. These receptor sequences come from an adult with an advanced solid tumor such as melanoma, head and neck, liver or kidney cancer.

The chain recombines TRBV10-3 with TRBJ2-1; 7 nucleotides align to TRBD1. Germline CDR1 is ENHRY and CDR2 is SYGVKD. The CDR3 totals 12 residues. Germline trimming cut 9 bases from V and 6 bases from J; bases unmatched to any gene: 5. The CDR3 is CAIRGPGNEQFF. CDR3 bases: TGTGCCATTAGGGGGCCGGGCAATGAGCAGTTCTTC.

The V call is TRBV10-1, the J call TRBJ2-3, with 8 nucleotides matching TRBD1. This CDR3 region has 15 residues. Germline loops: CDR1 WNHNN, CDR2 SYGVQD (reference sequence). V dropped 3 bases and J dropped 3; count of bases not matched to a gene: 5. The CDR3 protein is CASSERTGRTDTQYF. The CDR3 DNA sequence: TGCGCCAGCAGTGAACGGACAGGGCGGACAGATACGCAGTATTTT.

The chain is built from TRBV7-2 and TRBJ1-2, with D possibly matching TRBD1 (5 bases). Germline V lookup: CDR1 SGHTA, CDR2 FQGNSA. The CDR3 length is 13 residues. DNA of the CDR3: TGTGCAGCAACGGGGGGGTCTTCCTATGGCTACACCTTC. This encodes CAATGGSSYGYTF. Full variable domain (remainder filled in from reference TRBV7-2 and TRBJ1-2): GAGVSQSPSNKVTEKGKDVELRCDPISGHTALYWYRQSLGQGLEFLIYFQGNSAPDKSGLPSDRFSAERTGGSVSTLTIQRTQQEDSAVYLCAATGGSSYGYTFGSGTRLTVV.

In its sample, this clone was seen once. The genes are TRBV6-6 and TRBJ2-5; D is ambiguous. The CDR3 has 13 residues. The V end lost 8 bases, the J end lost 5 bases, and 15 bases lay between the germline ends. The germline gives CDR1 MNHNY, CDR2 SVGAGI (reference sequence). The CDR3 protein is CASGLPETETQYF. The DNA for the CDR3 is TGTGCCAGCGGCCTACCTGAGACGGAGACCCAGTACTTC.

V usage is TRBV15 and J usage is TRBJ2-2; 10 positions agree with TRBD1. Germline V gene sequence: CDR1 LNHNV, CDR2 YYDKDF (reference sequence). J lost 4 bases, V lost 3 bases, and 11 bases had no gene match. The length of the CDR3 is 18 residues. In nucleotides, the CDR3 is TGTGCCACCAGCAGCGGCCATGAGACAGGGGGCTTCACCGGGGAGCTGTTTTTT. Protein: CATSSGHETGGFTGELFF.

The chain recombines TRBV9 with TRBJ2-1; 7 nucleotides agree with TRBD1. J lost 0 bases, V lost 3 bases, and 0 bases had no gene match. This CDR3 has 14 amino acids. Germline assignment: CDR1 SGDLS and CDR2 YYNGEE. CDR3 coding DNA: TGTGCCAGCAGCGACAGGGGCTCCTACAATGAGCAGTTCTTC. It codes for CASSDRGSYNEQFF.

V is TRBV6-6 and J is TRBJ2-2, with 10 bases aligning to TRBD1. The CDR3 is 15 residues long. With 5 bases clipped from V and 5 bases from J, the junction kept 5 bases outside the gene matches. Per germline, CDR1 MNHNY and CDR2 SVGAGI (reference sequence). CDR3 coding DNA: TGTGCCAGCAGTCCACGGGACAGGGGAACCGGGGAGCTGTTTTTT. Translating it yields CASSPRDRGTGELFF.

The V call is TRBV4-3, the J call TRBJ1-2, with D unclear. The germline V gene encodes CDR1 LGHNA and CDR2 YSLEER. This CDR3 has 15 amino acids. V gave up 1 base and J gave up 2 bases, with 11 bases separating them. CDR3: CASSQAPPRNYGYTF. The CDR3, as DNA: TGCGCCAGCAGCCAAGCACCCCCCAGGAACTATGGCTACACCTTC.

V gene TRBV14 combines with J gene TRBJ1-1; D gene uncertain. The ends were cut back, 3 bases at V and 4 bases at J, with 9 bases in the middle. There are 13 residues in the CDR3. Per germline, CDR1 SGHDN and CDR2 FVKESK. The CDR3 protein is CASSQGKGTEAFF. CDR3 coding DNA: TGTGCCAGCAGCCAGGGGAAGGGCACTGAAGCTTTCTTT.

The gene calls are TRBV27 and TRBJ2-1; perhaps TRBD1 as D (5 bases). Trimming removed 0 bases from V and 2 bases from J, with 5 bases in between. The germline V gene has CDR1 MNHEY and CDR2 SMNVEV (reference sequence). The CDR3 extends over 14 amino acids. CDR3 in amino acids: CASSLSTAYNEQFF. The CDR3 DNA follows: TGTGCCAGCAGTTTATCGACAGCCTACAATGAGCAGTTCTTC.

The chain employs TRBV10-2 and TRBJ1-5; a weak D match, TRBD1 (5 bases). Trimming took 6 bases from V and 6 from J, leaving 12 bases between them. Germline values: CDR1 WSHSY, CDR2 SAAADI. The CDR3 runs 13 residues. The CDR3: CASSRVDGQPQHF. In DNA form, the CDR3 reads TGCGCCAGCAGCAGGGTCGACGGTCAGCCCCAGCATTTT.

V and J are TRBV15 and TRBJ1-3, with D unresolved. The germline V gene encodes CDR1 LNHNV and CDR2 YYDKDF (reference sequence). The CDR3 extends over 14 amino acids. Deletions cut 0 bases from V and 9 bases from J, with 12 bases between. The CDR3 protein is CATSRDRTRGTIYF. DNA of the CDR3: TGTGCCACCAGCAGAGATCGTACCCGGGGCACCATATATTTT. The complete variable domain, with remaining parts taken from reference TRBV15 and TRBJ1-3, reads DAMVIQNPRYQVTQFGKPVTLSCSQTLNHNVMYWYQQKSSQAPKLLFHYYDKDFNNEADTPDNFQSRRPNTSFCFLDIRSPGLGDTAMYLCATSRDRTRGTIYFGEGSWLTVV.

In this sample, this clone turned up once. The rearrangement uses TRBV7-9 and TRBJ1-2, with a weak D call TRBD1 (5 bases). The CDR3 has 14 residues. From germline, CDR1 is SEHNR and CDR2 FQNEAQ (reference sequence). V was cut by 5 bases and J by 8 bases, with 18 bases left in between. The CDR3 bases are TGTGCCAGCAGCCCCCCGGGGGGGACTCACGGCTACACCTTC. Translated: CASSPPGGTHGYTF.

This chain links TRBV2 with TRBJ1-2; D ambiguous. The CDR3 covers 13 residues. Germline assignment: CDR1 SNHLY and CDR2 FYNNEI. The ends were cut back, 8 bases at V and 0 bases at J, with 10 bases in the middle. The CDR3 is CASEGRPNYGYTF. The CDR3 nucleotides read TGTGCCAGCGAAGGACGGCCTAACTATGGCTACACCTTC.

The genes are TRBV7-8 and TRBJ1-3, with 9 bases that match TRBD1. Germline-derived CDR1 and CDR2 are SGHVS and FQNEAQ. After removal of 5 bases from V and 2 bases from J, the junction contained 4 bases not matched to a gene. The CDR3 contains 15 residues. The CDR3 protein is CASSPNRGPGNTIYF. The CDR3 nucleotides are TGTGCCAGCAGCCCAAACAGGGGGCCTGGAAACACCATATATTTT.

This clone was recorded only once. The V and J genes are TRBV7-9 and TRBJ1-4; TRBD1 aligns across 9 bases. Germline CDR1 and CDR2: SEHNR and FQNEAQ (reference sequence). This CDR3 region has 17 residues. Trimming took 0 bases from V and 8 from J; bases not matched to a gene: 10. The CDR3 here is CASSLATQGAYREKLFF. The DNA of the CDR3 is TGTGCCAGCAGCTTAGCAACACAGGGGGCGTATAGGGAAAAACTGTTTTTT.

This clone turned up a few times. The chain carries TRBV9 and TRBJ2-1; TRBD2 aligns across 12 bases. The CDR3 contains 16 residues. Germline V gene data show CDR1 as SGDLS and CDR2 as YYNGEE. V was clipped by 3 bases and J by 2 bases; unmatched bases: 3. The CDR3 sequence: CASSGTSGEAYNEQFF. CDR3 nucleotides: TGTGCCAGCAGCGGGACTAGCGGGGAGGCCTACAATGAGCAGTTCTTC.

This clone was counted only a few times. The gene calls are TRBV9 and TRBJ1-2, with unresolved D. The length of the CDR3 is 13 residues. V was pared by 7 bases and J by 4 bases, with 14 bases between. CDR1 SGDLS and CDR2 YYNGEE come from the germline V gene. CDR3 DNA: TGTGCCAGCGCAGAGCTGATGGGCTATGGCTACACCTTC. It codes for CASAELMGYGYTF.

This clone was seen a few times. At one end, the junction sequence differs from germline, possibly due to a read error. The chain has TRBV5-5 and TRBJ2-5, with 9 bases fitting TRBD2. Germline V gives CDR1 SGHKS, CDR2 YYEKEE (reference sequence). The CDR3 totals 17 residues. The CDR3 region has the DNA TGCGCCAGCAGCCAAGGCTCTAGCGGGGTCCCAGGGGAGACCCAGTACTTC. Protein sequence: CASSQGSSGVPGETQYF. Variable domain in full (rest from reference TRBV5-5 and TRBJ2-5): DAGVTQSPTHLIKTRGQQVTLRCSPISGHKSVSWYQQVLGQGPQFIFQYYEKEERGRGNFPDRFSARQFPNYSSELNVNALLLGDSALYLCASSQGSSGVPGETQYFGPGTRLLVL.

The V call is TRBV4-2, the J call TRBJ1-1; 8 positions agree with TRBD1. Germline V gene data show CDR1 as LGHNA and CDR2 as YNFKEQ. There are 13 residues in the CDR3. J gave up 5 bases and V 7 bases, and 6 bases lay outside the gene matches. CDR3 nucleotide sequence: TGTGCCAGCATAGGGCAGGGGGCAACTGAAGCTTTCTTT. It yields the protein CASIGQGATEAFF.

There are a few counts of this clone. This sequence joins TRBV7-7 and TRBJ2-5, with 10 bases that match TRBD1. From germline, CDR1 is SSHAT and CDR2 FNYEAQ (reference sequence). The CDR3 consists of 17 residues. V trimming: 1 base; J trimming: 1 base; junction bases outside the gene matches: 6. CDR3 region: CASSLVPGQGFQETQYF. In DNA, the CDR3 is TGTGCCAGCAGCTTAGTACCGGGACAGGGGTTCCAAGAGACCCAGTACTTC.

The chain recombines TRBV10-1 with TRBJ1-1; D is undetermined. The CDR3 has 14 residues. In germline, CDR1 is WNHNN, CDR2 SYGVQD (reference sequence). V lost 0 bases to trimming and J lost 1 base, with 6 bases between them. The CDR3 here is CASSESLGNTEAFF. CDR3 nucleotide sequence: TGCGCCAGCAGTGAGTCCCTGGGGAACACTGAAGCTTTCTTT.

This clone was recorded once. The CDR3 coding sequence is TGTGCTAGTGGTTTGGTACCCGAGCAGTACTTC. Protein: CASGLVPEQYF. The gene calls are TRBV12-5 and TRBJ2-7; D is uncertain. V was cut by 0 bases and J by 6 bases, with 3 bases left in between. The germline gives CDR1 LGHNT, CDR2 FRNRAP. The CDR3 loop spans 11 amino acids.

This clone came up a few times. The V gene is TRBV27, the J gene TRBJ2-2; D is perhaps TRBD2 (5 bases). V gave up 4 bases and J gave up 1 base, with 10 bases separating them. CDR1 MNHEY and CDR2 SMNVEV come from the germline V gene (reference sequence). The CDR3 has 15 amino acids. CDR3 region: CASSWEPLNTGELFF. CDR3 DNA sequence: TGTGCCAGCAGTTGGGAGCCACTGAACACCGGGGAGCTGTTTTTT.

The genes are TRBV5-4 and TRBJ2-7; D is perhaps TRBD2 (5 bases). Germline values: CDR1 SGHNT, CDR2 YYREEE (reference sequence). V dropped 0 bases and J dropped 6 bases, with 7 bases sitting between them. This CDR3 region has 12 residues. The CDR3 DNA sequence: TGTGCCAGCAGCTTGGGAGGGCTCGAGCAGTACTTC. Translating it yields CASSLGGLEQYF.

The J gene is TRBJ1-2, the V gene TRBV11-2; weak D call: TRBD1 (5 bases). Trimming removed 1 base at V and 4 bases at J, with 13 bases between. This CDR3 comprises 15 residues. Germline lookup yields CDR1 SGHAT and CDR2 FQNNGV. CDR3 in DNA: TGTGCCAGCAGCTTAGCTGGGACTCCCTCCTATGGCTACACCTTC. This sequence encodes CASSLAGTPSYGYTF. Using reference TRBV11-2 and TRBJ1-2 for the parts outside the CDR3, the full variable domain is EAGVAQSPRYKIIEKRQSVAFWCNPISGHATLYWYQQILGQGPKLLIQFQNNGVVDDSQLPKDRFSAERLKGVDSTLKIQPAKLEDSAVYLCASSLAGTPSYGYTFGSGTRLTVV.

This clone has a handful of counts. The V and J genes are TRBV5-1 and TRBJ2-3; possible D gene TRBD1, 6 bases. The CDR3 has 15 residues. Germline CDR1 and CDR2: SGHRS and YFSETQ. With 5 bases removed from V and 0 bases from J, the gap between germline ends came to 13 bases. CDR3 amino acids: CASSDGGTSTDTQYF. DNA of the CDR3: TGCGCCAGCAGTGATGGGGGCACTAGCACAGATACGCAGTATTTT.

The chain couples TRBV7-6 to TRBJ2-3; 15 bases are a match to TRBD2. Germline V lookup: CDR1 SGHVS, CDR2 FNYEAQ. This CDR3 is built from 18 residues. The ends lost 4 bases at V and 9 bases at J; junction bases unmatched: 14. The CDR3 DNA reads TGTGCCAGCAGCTCAAAGGCGGGACTAGCGGGGGGCCGGCGGACGCAGTATTTT. This encodes CASSSKAGLAGGRRTQYF.

This clone was observed a single time. At one boundary the junction diverges from the germline segment, which might be a read error. V is TRBV7-2 and J is TRBJ1-1; tentatively, D is TRBD1 (5 bases). The CDR3 is 13 amino acids. Germline assignment: CDR1 SGHTA and CDR2 FQGNSA. CDR3 nucleotide sequence: TGTGCCAGCAGATTAGCAGGGATGCGGGAAGCTTTCTTT. It specifies CASRLAGMREAFF.

The V and J genes are TRBV6-6 and TRBJ1-2; 8 bases match TRBD1. The germline V gene encodes CDR1 MNHNY and CDR2 SVGAGI (reference sequence). After removal of 6 bases from V and 2 bases from J, the junction contained 2 bases not matched to a gene. This CDR3 has 13 amino acids. The CDR3: CASRGTGNYGYTF. The CDR3 DNA reads TGTGCCAGCAGGGGGACAGGCAACTATGGCTACACCTTC.